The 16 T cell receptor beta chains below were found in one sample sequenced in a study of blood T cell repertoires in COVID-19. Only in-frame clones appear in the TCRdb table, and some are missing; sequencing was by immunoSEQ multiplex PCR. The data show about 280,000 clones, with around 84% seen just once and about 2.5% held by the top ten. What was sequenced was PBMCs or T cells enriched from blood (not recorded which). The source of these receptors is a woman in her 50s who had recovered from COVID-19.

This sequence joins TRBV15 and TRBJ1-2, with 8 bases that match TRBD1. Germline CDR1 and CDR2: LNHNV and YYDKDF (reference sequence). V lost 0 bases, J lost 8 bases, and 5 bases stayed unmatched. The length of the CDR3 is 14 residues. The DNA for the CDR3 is TGTGCCACCAGCAGAGAAATACAGGGGGACGGCTACACCTTC. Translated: CATSREIQGDGYTF.

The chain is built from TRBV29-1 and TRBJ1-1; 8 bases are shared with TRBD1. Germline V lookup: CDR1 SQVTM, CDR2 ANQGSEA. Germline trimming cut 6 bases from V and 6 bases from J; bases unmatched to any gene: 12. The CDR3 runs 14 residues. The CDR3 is CSVFQTGVEAEAFF. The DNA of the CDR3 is TGCAGCGTATTCCAGACAGGGGTAGAAGCTGAAGCTTTCTTT.

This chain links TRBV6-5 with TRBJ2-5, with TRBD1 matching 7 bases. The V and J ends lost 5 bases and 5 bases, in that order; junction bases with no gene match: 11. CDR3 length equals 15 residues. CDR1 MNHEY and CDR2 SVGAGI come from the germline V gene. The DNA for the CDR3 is TGTGCCAGCAGTCAAACACGGACAGGCTTGGAGACCCAGTACTTC. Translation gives CASSQTRTGLETQYF.

The CDR3 region has the DNA TGTGCCAGCAGCAATAGGGGGTTCGGCCTCGGACGCTCTGGAAACACCATATATTTT. Its translation: CASSNRGFGLGRSGNTIYF. The J gene is TRBJ1-3, the V gene TRBV19; perhaps TRBD1 as D (6 bases). V was cut by 9 bases and J by 0 bases, with 27 bases left in between. Per germline, CDR1 LNHDA and CDR2 SQIVND (reference sequence). The CDR3 runs to 19 residues.

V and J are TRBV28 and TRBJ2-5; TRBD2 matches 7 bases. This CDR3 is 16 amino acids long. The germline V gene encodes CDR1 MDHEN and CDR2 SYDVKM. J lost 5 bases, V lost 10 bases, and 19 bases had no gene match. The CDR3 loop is CATQLGLADGEETQYF. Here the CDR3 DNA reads TGTGCCACCCAACTAGGCCTAGCGGATGGAGAGGAGACCCAGTACTTC.

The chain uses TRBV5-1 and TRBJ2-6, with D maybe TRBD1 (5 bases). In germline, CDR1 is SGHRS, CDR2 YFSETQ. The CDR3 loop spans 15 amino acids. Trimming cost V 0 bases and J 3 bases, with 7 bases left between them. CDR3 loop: CASSLAGFGANVLTF. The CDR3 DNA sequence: TGCGCCAGCAGCTTGGCAGGGTTTGGGGCCAACGTCCTGACTTTC.

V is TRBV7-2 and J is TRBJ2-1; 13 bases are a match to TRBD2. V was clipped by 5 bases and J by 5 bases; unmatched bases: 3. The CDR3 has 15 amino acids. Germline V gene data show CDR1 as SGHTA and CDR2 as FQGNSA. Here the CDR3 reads CASSLGLAGHNEQFF. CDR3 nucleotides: TGTGCCAGCAGCCTGGGACTAGCGGGGCACAATGAGCAGTTCTTC. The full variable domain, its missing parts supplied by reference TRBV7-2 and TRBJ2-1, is GAGVSQSPSNKVTEKGKDVELRCDPISGHTALYWYRQSLGQGLEFLIYFQGNSAPDKSGLPSDRFSAERTGGSVSTLTIQRTQQEDSAVYLCASSLGLAGHNEQFFGPGTRLTVL.

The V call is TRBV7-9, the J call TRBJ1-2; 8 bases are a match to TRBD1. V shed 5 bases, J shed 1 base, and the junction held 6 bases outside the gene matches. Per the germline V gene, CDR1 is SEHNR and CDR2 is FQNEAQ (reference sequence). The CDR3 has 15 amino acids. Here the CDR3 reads CASSQGQGLNYGYTF. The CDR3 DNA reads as TGTGCCAGCAGCCAAGGACAGGGACTTAACTATGGCTACACCTTC.

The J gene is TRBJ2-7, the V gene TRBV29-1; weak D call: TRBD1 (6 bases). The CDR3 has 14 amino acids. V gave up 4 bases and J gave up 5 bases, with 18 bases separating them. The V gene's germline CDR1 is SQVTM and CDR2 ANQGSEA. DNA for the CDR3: TGCAGCGTTGGTGTGACAGGTTATAACGACGAGCAGTACTTC. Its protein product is CSVGVTGYNDEQYF.

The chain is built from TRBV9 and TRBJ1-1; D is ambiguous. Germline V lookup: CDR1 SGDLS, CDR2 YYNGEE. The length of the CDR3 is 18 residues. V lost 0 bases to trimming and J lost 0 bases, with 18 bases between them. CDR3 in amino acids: CASSVAPATSAVNTEAFF. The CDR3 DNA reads TGTGCCAGCAGCGTAGCCCCGGCCACCTCGGCGGTGAACACTGAAGCTTTCTTT.

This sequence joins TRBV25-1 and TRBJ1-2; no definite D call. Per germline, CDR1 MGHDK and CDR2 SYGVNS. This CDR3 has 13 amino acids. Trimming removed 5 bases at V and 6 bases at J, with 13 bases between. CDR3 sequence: CASSNPHRDGYTF. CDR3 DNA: TGTGCCAGCAGTAACCCGCACCGCGATGGCTACACCTTC.

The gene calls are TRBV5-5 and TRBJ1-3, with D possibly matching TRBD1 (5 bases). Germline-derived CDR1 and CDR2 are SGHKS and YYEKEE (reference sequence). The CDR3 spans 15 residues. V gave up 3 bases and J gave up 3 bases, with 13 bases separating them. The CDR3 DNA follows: TGTGCCAGCAGCTGGGGCTGGGGCAGTGGAAACACCATATATTTT. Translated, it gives CASSWGWGSGNTIYF. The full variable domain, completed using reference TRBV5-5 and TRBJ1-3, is DAGVTQSPTHLIKTRGQQVTLRCSPISGHKSVSWYQQVLGQGPQFIFQYYEKEERGRGNFPDRFSARQFPNYSSELNVNALLLGDSALYLCASSWGWGSGNTIYFGEGSWLTVV.

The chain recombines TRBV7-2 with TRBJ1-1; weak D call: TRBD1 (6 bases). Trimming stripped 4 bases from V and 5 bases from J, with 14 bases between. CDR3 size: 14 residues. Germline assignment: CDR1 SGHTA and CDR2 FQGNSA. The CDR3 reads CASSSGSRGTEAFF. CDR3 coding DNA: TGTGCCAGCAGCTCCGGATCTAGGGGGACTGAAGCTTTCTTT.

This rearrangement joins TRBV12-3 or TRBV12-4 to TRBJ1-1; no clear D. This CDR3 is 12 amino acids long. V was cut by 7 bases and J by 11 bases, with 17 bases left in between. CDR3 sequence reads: CASNLRRERAFF. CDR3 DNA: TGTGCCAGCAACCTCCGGCGGGAGAGGGCTTTCTTT.

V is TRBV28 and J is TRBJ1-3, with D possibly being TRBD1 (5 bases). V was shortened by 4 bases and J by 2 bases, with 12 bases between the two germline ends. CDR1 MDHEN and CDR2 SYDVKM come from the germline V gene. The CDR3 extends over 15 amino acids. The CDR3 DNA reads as TGTGCCAGCAGTTACTCAGGGAAACCTGGAAACACCATATATTTT. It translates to CASSYSGKPGNTIYF.

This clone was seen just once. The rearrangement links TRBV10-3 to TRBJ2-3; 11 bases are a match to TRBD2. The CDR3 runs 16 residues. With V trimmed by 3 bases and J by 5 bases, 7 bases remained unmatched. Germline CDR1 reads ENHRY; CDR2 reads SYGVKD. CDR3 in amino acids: CAISEILAGGGDTQYF. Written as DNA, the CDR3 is TGTGCCATCAGTGAAATTCTAGCGGGGGGCGGAGATACGCAGTATTTT.